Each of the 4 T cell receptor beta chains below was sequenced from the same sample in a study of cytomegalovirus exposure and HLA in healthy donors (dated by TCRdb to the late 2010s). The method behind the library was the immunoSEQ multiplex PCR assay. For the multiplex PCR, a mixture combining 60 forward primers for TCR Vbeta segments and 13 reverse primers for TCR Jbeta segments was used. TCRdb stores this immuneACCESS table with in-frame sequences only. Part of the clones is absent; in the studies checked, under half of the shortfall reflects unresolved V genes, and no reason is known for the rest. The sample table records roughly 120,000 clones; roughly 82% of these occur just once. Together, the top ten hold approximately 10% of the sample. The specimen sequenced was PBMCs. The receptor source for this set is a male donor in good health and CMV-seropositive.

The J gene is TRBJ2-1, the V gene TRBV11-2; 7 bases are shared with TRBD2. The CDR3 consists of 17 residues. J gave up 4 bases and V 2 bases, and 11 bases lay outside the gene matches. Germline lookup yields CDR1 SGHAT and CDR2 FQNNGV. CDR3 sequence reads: CASSLTPRGSTYNEQFF. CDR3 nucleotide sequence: TGTGCCAGCAGCTTAACCCCCCGCGGGAGTACGTACAATGAGCAGTTCTTC.

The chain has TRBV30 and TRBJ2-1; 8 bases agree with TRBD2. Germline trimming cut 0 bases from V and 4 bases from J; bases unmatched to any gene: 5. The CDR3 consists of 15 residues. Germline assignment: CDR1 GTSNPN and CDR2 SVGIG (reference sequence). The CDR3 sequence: CAWSVDGRGYNEQFF. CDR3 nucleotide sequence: TGTGCCTGGAGTGTAGACGGGAGGGGGTACAATGAGCAGTTCTTC.

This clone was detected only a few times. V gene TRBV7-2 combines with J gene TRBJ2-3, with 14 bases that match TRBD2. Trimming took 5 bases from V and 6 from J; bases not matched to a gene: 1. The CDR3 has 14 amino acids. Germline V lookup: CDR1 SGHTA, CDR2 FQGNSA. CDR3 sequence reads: CASSRLAGGDTQYF. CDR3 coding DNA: TGTGCCAGCAGCAGACTAGCGGGGGGGGATACGCAGTATTTT. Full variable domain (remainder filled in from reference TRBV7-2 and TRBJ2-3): GAGVSQSPSNKVTEKGKDVELRCDPISGHTALYWYRQSLGQGLEFLIYFQGNSAPDKSGLPSDRFSAERTGGSVSTLTIQRTQQEDSAVYLCASSRLAGGDTQYFGPGTRLTVL.

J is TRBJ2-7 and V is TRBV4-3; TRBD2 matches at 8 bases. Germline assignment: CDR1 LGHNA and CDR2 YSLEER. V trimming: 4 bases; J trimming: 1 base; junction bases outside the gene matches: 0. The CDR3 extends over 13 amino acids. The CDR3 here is CASSRGRSYEQYF. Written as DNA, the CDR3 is TGCGCCAGCAGCCGCGGGAGGTCCTACGAGCAGTACTTC.